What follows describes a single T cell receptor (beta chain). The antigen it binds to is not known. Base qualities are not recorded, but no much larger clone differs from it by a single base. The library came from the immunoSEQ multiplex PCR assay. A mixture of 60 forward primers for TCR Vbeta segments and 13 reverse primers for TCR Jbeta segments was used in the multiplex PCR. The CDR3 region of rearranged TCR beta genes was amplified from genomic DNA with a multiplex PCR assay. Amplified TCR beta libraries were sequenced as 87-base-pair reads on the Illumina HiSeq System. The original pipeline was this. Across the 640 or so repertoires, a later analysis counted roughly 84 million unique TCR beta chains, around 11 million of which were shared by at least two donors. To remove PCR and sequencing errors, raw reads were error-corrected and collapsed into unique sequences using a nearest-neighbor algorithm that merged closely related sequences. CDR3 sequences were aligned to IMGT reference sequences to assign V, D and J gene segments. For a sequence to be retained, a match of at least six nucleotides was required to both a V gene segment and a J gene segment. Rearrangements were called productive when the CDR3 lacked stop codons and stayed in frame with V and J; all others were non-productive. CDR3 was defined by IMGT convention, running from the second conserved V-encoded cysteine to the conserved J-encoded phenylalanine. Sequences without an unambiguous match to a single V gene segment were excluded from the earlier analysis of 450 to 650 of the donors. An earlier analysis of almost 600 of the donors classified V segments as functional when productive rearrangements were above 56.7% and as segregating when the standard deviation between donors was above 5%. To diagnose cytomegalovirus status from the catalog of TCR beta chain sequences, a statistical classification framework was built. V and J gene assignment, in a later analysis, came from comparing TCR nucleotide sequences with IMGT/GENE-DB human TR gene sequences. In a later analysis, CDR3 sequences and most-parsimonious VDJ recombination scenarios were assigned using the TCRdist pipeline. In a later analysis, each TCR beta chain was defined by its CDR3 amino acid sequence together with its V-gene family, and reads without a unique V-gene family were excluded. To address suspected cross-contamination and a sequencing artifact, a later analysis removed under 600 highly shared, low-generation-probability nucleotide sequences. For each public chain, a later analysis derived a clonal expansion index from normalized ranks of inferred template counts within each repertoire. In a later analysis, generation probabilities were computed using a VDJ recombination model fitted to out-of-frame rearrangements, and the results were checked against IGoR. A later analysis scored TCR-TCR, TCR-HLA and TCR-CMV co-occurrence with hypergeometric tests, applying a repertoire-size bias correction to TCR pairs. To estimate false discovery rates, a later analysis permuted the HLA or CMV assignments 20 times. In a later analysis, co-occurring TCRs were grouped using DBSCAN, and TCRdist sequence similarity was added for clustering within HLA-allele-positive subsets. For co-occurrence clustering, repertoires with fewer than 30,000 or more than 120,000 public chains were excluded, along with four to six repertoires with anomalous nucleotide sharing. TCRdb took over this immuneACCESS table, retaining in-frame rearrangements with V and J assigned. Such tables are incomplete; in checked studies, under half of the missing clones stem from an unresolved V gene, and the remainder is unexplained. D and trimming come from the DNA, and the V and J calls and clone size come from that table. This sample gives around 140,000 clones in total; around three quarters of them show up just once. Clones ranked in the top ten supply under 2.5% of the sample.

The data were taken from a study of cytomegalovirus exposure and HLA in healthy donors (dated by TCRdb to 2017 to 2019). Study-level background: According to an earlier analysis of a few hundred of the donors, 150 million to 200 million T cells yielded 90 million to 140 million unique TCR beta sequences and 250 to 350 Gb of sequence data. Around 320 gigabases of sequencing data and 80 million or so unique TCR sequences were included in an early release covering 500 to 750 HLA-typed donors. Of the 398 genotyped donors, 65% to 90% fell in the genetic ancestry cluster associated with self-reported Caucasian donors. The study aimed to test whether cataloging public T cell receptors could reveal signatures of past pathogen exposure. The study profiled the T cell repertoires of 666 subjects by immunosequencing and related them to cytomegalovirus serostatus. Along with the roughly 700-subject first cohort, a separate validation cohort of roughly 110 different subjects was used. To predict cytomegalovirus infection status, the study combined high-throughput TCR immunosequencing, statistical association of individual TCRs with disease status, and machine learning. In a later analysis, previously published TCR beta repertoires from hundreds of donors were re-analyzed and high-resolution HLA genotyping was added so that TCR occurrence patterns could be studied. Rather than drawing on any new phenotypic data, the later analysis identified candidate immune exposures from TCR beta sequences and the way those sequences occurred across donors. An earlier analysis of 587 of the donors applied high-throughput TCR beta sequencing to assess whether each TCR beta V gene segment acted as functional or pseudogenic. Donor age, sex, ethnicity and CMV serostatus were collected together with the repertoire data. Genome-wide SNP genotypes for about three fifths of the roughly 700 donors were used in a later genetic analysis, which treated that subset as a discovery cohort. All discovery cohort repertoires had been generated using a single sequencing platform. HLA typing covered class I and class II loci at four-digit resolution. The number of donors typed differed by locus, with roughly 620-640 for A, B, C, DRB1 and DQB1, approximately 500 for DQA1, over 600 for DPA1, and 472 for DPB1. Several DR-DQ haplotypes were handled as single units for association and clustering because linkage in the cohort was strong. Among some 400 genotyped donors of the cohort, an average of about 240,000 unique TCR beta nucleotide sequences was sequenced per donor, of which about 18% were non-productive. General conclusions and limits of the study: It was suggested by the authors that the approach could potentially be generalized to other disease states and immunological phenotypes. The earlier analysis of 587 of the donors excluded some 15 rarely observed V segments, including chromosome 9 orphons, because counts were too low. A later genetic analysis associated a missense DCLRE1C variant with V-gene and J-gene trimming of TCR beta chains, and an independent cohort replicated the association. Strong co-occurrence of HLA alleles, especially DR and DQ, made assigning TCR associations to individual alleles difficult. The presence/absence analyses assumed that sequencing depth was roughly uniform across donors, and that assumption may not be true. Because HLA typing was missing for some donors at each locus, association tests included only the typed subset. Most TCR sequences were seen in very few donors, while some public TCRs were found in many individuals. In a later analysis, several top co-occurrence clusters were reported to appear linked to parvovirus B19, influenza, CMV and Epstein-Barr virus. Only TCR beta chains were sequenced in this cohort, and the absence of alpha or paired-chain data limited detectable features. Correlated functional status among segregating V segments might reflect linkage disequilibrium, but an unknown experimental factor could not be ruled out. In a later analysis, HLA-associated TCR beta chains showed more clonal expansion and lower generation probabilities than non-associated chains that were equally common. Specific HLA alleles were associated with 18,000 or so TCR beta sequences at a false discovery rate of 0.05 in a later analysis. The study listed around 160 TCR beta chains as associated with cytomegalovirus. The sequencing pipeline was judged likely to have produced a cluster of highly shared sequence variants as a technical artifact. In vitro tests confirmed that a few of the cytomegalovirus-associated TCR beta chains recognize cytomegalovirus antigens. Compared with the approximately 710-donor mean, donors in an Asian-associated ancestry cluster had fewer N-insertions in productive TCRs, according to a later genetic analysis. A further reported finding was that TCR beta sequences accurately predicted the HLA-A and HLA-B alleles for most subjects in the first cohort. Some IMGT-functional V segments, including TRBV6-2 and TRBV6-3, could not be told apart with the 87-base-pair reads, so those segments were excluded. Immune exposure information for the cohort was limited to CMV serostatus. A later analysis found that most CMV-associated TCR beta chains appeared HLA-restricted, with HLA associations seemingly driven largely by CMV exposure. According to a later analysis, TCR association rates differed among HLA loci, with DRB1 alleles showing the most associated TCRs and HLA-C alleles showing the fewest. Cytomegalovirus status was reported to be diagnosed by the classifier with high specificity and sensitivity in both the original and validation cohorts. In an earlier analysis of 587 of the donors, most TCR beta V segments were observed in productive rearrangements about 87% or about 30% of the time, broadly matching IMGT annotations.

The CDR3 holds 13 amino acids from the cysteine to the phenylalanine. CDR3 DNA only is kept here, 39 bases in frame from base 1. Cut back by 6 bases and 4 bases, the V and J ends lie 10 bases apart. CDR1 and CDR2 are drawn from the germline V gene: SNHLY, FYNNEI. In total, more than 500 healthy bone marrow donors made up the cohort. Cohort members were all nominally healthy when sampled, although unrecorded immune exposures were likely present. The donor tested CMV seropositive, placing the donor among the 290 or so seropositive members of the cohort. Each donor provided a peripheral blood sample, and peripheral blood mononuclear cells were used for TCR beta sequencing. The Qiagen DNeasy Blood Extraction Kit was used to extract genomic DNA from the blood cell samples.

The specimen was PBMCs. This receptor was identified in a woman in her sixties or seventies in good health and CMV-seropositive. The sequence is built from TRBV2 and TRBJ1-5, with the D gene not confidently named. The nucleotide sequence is TGTGCCAGCAGGGGGAGGGAGAATCAGCCCCAGCATTTT. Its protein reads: CASRGRENQPQHF.